The 18 T cell receptor beta chains given below trace back to one sample, sequenced in a study of OX40 agonist ivuxolimab in advanced cancers. Sequencing used immunoSEQ multiplex PCR; TCRdb keeps in-frame clones, though not all of them. The data show 100,000 to 130,000 clones, approximately 90% seen once. The sequenced sample was CD4+ or CD8+ T cells sorted from blood, obtained in a trial of the OX40 agonist ivuxolimab. The receptors were gathered from an adult with an advanced solid tumor such as melanoma, head and neck, liver or kidney cancer.

V gene TRBV27 combines with J gene TRBJ2-5; the D gene is possibly TRBD1 (7 bases). The V gene's germline CDR1 is MNHEY and CDR2 SMNVEV (reference sequence). This CDR3 comprises 13 residues. V lost 6 bases, J lost 4 bases, and 12 bases lay in between. CDR3 loop: CASRSQGGETQYF. CDR3 DNA: TGTGCCAGCAGAAGTCAGGGGGGAGAGACCCAGTACTTC.

The genes are TRBV9 and TRBJ1-4; D ambiguous. CDR3 size: 15 residues. Germline V gene sequence: CDR1 SGDLS, CDR2 YYNGEE. The V gene lost 4 bases and the J gene lost 8 bases, with 18 bases spanning the gap. The CDR3 sequence is CASSFGPAGSEKLFF. The CDR3 coding sequence is TGTGCCAGCAGCTTCGGACCCGCTGGAAGCGAAAAACTGTTTTTT.

V usage is TRBV5-3 and J usage is TRBJ2-5; the match to TRBD2 covers 8 bases. TRBV5-3 qualifies as an ORF whose function is uncertain. Losses at the gene ends were 0 bases for V and 7 bases for J; bases not matched to a gene: 2. CDR3 length: 13 amino acids. CDR3 coding DNA: TGTGCCAGAAGCTTGGGAGCGGGGGTGACCCAGTACTTC. Translation: CARSLGAGVTQYF.

V and J are TRBV2 and TRBJ2-7; perhaps TRBD2 as D (6 bases). The CDR3 consists of 13 residues. The germline CDR1 and CDR2 sequences are SNHLY and FYNNEI. Trimming took off 1 base at V and 4 bases at J, with 8 bases between the two ends. The CDR3 DNA is TGTGCCAGCAGTGAAGGGAGGGAGTACGAGCAGTACTTC. Amino acid sequence: CASSEGREYEQYF.

The genes are TRBV6-6 and TRBJ2-5; 12 bases are a match to TRBD2. There are 15 residues in the CDR3. The J segment lost 11 bases and the V segment lost 2 bases, leaving 9 bases of the junction unmatched. The germline V gene has CDR1 MNHNY and CDR2 SVGAGI (reference sequence). CDR3 sequence (DNA): TGTGCCAGCAGTTACCTACTAGCGGGAGGTTGGGAGCAGTACTTC. Amino acid sequence: CASSYLLAGGWEQYF.

The chain has TRBV5-6 and TRBJ2-1, with D possibly TRBD1 on 6 matching bases. Germline CDR1 is SGHDT and CDR2 is YYEEEE. V lost 0 bases and J 2 bases, leaving 12 bases between the germline ends. The CDR3 is 16 amino acids. The CDR3 loop is CASSLDTGKPYNEQFF. The CDR3, as DNA: TGTGCCAGCAGCTTGGATACAGGGAAACCCTACAATGAGCAGTTCTTC.

The chain uses TRBV5-1 and TRBJ1-1, with D maybe TRBD1 (5 bases). V dropped 4 bases and J dropped 5 bases, with 18 bases sitting between them. The CDR3 is made up of 15 amino acids. Germline assignment: CDR1 SGHRS and CDR2 YFSETQ. The chain's CDR3 is CASSHRQGWDTEAFF. The DNA of the CDR3 is TGCGCCAGCAGCCATAGGCAGGGATGGGATACTGAAGCTTTCTTT.

J is TRBJ1-1 and V is TRBV5-4, with D hard to call. The CDR3 length is 14 residues. Trimming took off 2 bases at V and 0 bases at J, with 8 bases between the two ends. The germline CDR1 and CDR2 sequences are SGHNT and YYREEE (reference sequence). The CDR3 DNA reads as TGTGCCAGCAGCTTCCCAATGTTGAACACTGAAGCTTTCTTT. Protein sequence: CASSFPMLNTEAFF.

The rearrangement links TRBV11-2 to TRBJ2-7; D is uncertain. This CDR3 is 12 amino acids long. V was pared by 1 base and J by 1 base, with 2 bases between. The V gene's germline CDR1 is SGHAT and CDR2 FQNNGV. The CDR3 DNA follows: TGTGCCAGCAGCTTAGGGTCCTACGAGCAGTACTTC. This codes for CASSLGSYEQYF.

V gene TRBV10-3 combines with J gene TRBJ1-5; TRBD1 matches at 7 bases. Germline V CDR1 and CDR2: ENHRY, SYGVKD. The CDR3 sequence is 16 residues long. V lost 8 bases, J lost 2 bases, and 12 bases stayed unmatched. CDR3 coding DNA: TGTGCCATCGGTACAGGGGAGCATCTGGGCAATCAGCCCCAGCATTTT. Protein product: CAIGTGEHLGNQPQHF.

V and J are TRBV15 and TRBJ2-3; tentatively, D is TRBD1 or TRBD2 (5 bases each). V was shortened by 3 bases and J by 5 bases, with 15 bases between the two germline ends. Germline CDR1 and CDR2: LNHNV and YYDKDF (reference sequence). This CDR3 is built from 15 residues. In DNA form, the CDR3 reads TGTGCCACCAGCAGGGCCGGGACCATTCAAGATACGCAGTATTTT. This translates into CATSRAGTIQDTQYF.

The chain joins TRBV19 to TRBJ2-3; D uncertain. This CDR3 comprises 15 residues. Germline V gene lookup returns CDR1 LNHDA and CDR2 SQIVND (reference sequence). The V and J ends lost 6 bases and 2 bases respectively, with 15 bases between them. CDR3 region: CASRAVHIYTDTQYF. DNA for the CDR3: TGTGCCAGTAGAGCAGTTCATATTTACACAGATACGCAGTATTTT.

The J gene is TRBJ2-2, the V gene TRBV2; D not certain. The CDR3 consists of 13 residues. The V end lost 4 bases, the J end lost 0 bases, and 3 bases lay between the germline ends. Germline loops: CDR1 SNHLY, CDR2 FYNNEI. This CDR3 reads CASSGSNTGELFF. Written as DNA, the CDR3 is TGTGCCAGCAGTGGGTCGAACACCGGGGAGCTGTTTTTT.

The chain carries TRBV5-6 and TRBJ1-5, with 7 bases that match TRBD1. CDR1 is SGHDT and CDR2 is YYEEEE in the germline V gene. Trimming removed 4 bases from V and 7 bases from J; junction bases left unmatched: 5. The CDR3 has 13 residues. This CDR3 is CASSPQGRQPQHF. The DNA of the CDR3 is TGTGCCAGCAGCCCACAGGGGCGGCAGCCCCAGCATTTT.

The V call is TRBV30, the J call TRBJ2-3; D tentatively reads TRBD1 or TRBD2 (5 bases each). The CDR3 length is 13 residues. The V end was cut by 5 bases, the J end by 8 bases, with 17 bases between. Germline lookup yields CDR1 GTSNPN and CDR2 SVGIG (reference sequence). CDR3 DNA: TGTGCCTGGGTGGGACCCCGGGGCGGTACGCAGTATTTT. Its protein product is CAWVGPRGGTQYF.

The rearrangement uses TRBV28 and TRBJ1-5, with D unresolved. The CDR3 is 11 amino acids. The V end lost 7 bases, the J end lost 4 bases, and 5 bases lay between the germline ends. Germline lookup yields CDR1 MDHEN and CDR2 SYDVKM. The CDR3 is CASTENQPQHF. CDR3 DNA sequence: TGTGCCAGCACAGAAAATCAGCCCCAGCATTTT.

The chain uses TRBV2 and TRBJ2-4, with D maybe TRBD2 (5 bases). The germline V gene has CDR1 SNHLY and CDR2 FYNNEI. The CDR3 covers 18 residues. V lost 6 bases, J lost 1 base, and 22 bases lay in between. CDR3 residues: CASRLEALTPPAKNIQYF. The CDR3 region has the DNA TGTGCCAGCAGGCTGGAGGCCCTTACCCCACCGGCCAAAAACATTCAGTACTTC.

The chain links TRBV5-4 to TRBJ1-4, with D possibly matching TRBD1 (6 bases). Looked up from germline, CDR1 is SGHNT and CDR2 is YYREEE (reference sequence). This CDR3 has 15 residues. V was clipped by 3 bases and J by 9 bases, with 18 bases between them. The DNA for the CDR3 is TGTGCCAGCAGCTCTCAGATAGGGGGGGAGAAAAAACTGTTTTTT. Translated, it gives CASSSQIGGEKKLFF.